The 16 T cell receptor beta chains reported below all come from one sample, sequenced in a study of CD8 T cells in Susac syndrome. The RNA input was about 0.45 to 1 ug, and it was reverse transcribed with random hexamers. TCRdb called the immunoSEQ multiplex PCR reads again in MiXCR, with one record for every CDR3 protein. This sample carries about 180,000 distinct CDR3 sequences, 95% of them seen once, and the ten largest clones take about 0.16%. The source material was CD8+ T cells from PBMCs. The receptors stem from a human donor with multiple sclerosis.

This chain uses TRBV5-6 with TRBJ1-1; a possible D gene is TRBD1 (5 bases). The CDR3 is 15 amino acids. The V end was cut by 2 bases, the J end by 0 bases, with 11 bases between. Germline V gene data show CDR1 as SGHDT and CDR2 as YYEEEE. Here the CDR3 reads CASSLFAGLNTEAFF. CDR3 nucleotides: TGTGCCAGCAGCTTATTCGCAGGGCTGAACACTGAAGCTTTCTTT.

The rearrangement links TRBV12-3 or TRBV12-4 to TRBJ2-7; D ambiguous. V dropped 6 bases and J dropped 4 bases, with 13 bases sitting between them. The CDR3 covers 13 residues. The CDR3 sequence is CASSYSHQYEQYF. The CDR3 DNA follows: TGTGCCAGCAGCTACTCACACCAGTACGAGCAGTACTTC.

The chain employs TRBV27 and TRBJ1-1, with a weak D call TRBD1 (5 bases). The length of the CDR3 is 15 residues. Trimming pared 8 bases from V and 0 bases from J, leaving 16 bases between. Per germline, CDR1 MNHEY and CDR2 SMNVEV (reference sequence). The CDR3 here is CASRDRGSLNTEAFF. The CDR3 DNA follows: TGTGCCAGCCGCGACCGGGGGTCTTTGAACACTGAAGCTTTCTTT.

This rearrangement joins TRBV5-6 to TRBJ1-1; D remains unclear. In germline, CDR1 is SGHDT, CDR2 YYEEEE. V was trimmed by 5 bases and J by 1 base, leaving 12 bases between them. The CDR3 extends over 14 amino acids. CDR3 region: CASSTQYRNTEAFF. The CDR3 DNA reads TGTGCCAGCAGTACTCAGTACAGGAACACTGAAGCTTTCTTT.

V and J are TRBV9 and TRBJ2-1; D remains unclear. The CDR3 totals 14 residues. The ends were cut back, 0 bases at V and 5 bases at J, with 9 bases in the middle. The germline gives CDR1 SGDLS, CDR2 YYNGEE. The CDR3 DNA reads TGTGCCAGCAGCGTAGATGGGATCAACAATGAGCAGTTCTTC. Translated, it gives CASSVDGINNEQFF.

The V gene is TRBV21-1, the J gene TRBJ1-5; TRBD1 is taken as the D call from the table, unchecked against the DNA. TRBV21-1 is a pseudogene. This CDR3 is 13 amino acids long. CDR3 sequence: CASRRQGGQPQHF. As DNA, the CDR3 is TGTGCCAGCAGGAGGCAGGGTGGTCAGCCCCAGCATTTT.

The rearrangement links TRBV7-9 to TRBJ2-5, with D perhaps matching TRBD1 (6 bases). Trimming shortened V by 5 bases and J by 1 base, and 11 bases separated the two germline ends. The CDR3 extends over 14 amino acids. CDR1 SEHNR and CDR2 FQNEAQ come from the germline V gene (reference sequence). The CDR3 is CASSAQGGQETQYF. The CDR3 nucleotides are TGTGCCAGCAGCGCACAGGGCGGCCAAGAGACCCAGTACTTC.

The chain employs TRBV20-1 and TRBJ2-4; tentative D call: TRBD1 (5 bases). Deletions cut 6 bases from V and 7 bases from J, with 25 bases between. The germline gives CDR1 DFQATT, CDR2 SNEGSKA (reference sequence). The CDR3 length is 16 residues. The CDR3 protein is CSARPLDTGNANIQYF. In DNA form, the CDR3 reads TGCAGTGCGCGCCCCCTGGACACTGGGAATGCGAACATTCAGTACTTC.

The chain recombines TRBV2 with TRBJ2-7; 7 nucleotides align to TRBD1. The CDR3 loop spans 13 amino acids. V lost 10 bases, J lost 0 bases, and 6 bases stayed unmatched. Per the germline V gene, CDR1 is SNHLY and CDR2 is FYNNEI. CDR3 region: CAISTGSSYEQYF. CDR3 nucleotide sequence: TGTGCCATCTCGACAGGGAGCTCCTACGAGCAGTACTTC.

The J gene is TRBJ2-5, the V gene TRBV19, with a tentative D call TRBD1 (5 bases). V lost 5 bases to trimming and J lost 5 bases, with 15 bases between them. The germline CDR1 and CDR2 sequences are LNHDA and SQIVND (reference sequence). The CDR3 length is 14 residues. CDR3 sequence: CASSPGRQLETQYF. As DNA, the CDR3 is TGTGCCAGTAGTCCAGGGCGACAGCTGGAGACCCAGTACTTC.

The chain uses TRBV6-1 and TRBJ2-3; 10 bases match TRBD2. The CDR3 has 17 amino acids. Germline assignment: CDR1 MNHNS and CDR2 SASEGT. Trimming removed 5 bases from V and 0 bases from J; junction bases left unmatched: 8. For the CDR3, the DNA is TGTGCCAGCAGTCCCTTACTAGCGGGACGAAGCACAGATACGCAGTATTTT. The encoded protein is CASSPLLAGRSTDTQYF.

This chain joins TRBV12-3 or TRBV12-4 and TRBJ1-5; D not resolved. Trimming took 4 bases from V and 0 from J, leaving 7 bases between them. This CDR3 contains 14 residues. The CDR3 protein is CASSSRYSNQPQHF. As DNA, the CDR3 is TGTGCCAGCAGTTCCAGATATAGCAATCAGCCCCAGCATTTT.

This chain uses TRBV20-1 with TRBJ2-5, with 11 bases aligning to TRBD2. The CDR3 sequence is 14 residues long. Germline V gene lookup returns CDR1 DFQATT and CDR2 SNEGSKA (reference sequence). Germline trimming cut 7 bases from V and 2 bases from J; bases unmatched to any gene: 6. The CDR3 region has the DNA TGCAGTGTAGGGACTAGCGGCTCTCAAGAGACCCAGTACTTC. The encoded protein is CSVGTSGSQETQYF.

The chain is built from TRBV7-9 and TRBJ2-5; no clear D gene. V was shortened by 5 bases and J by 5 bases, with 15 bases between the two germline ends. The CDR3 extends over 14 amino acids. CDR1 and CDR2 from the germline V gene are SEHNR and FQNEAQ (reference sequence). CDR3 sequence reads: CASSPKLLGETQYF. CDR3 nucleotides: TGTGCCAGCAGCCCGAAACTTCTTGGGGAGACCCAGTACTTC.

CDR3 loop: CASSALLAGTYNEQFF. CDR3 nucleotides: TGTGCCAGCAGCGCATTGCTAGCGGGGACCTACAATGAGCAGTTCTTC. This chain connects TRBV9 to TRBJ2-1, with 9 positions matching TRBD2. V lost 3 bases, J lost 2 bases, and 6 bases stayed unmatched. Germline V CDR1 and CDR2: SGDLS, YYNGEE. This CDR3 region has 16 residues. The full variable domain, in which reference TRBV9 and TRBJ2-1 provide the parts outside the CDR3, is DSGVTQTPKHLITATGQRVTLRCSPRSGDLSVYWYQQSLDQGLQFLIQYYNGEERAKGNILERFSAQQFPDLHSELNLSSLELGDSALYFCASSALLAGTYNEQFFGPGTRLTVL.

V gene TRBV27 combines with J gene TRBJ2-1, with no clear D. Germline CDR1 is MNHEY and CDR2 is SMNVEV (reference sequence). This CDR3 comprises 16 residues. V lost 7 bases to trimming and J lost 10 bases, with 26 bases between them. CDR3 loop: CASTITQIRQLSEQFF. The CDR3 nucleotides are TGTGCCAGCACCATTACTCAGATCCGCCAATTATCGGAGCAGTTCTTC.